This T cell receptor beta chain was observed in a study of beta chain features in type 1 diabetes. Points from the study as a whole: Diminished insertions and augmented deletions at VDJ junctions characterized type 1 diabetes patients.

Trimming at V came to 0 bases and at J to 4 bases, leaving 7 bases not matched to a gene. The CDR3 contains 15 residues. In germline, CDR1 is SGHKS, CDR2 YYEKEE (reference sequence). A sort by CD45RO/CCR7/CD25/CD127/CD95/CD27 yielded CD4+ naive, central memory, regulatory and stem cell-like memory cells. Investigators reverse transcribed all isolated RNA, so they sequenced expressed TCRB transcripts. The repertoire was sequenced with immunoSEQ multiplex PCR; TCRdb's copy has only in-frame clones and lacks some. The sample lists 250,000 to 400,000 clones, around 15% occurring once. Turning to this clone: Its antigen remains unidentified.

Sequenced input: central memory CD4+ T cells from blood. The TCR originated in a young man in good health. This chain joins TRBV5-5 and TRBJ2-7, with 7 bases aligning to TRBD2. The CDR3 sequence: CASSLDGGGNYEQYF. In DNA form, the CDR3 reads TGTGCCAGCAGCTTGGACGGCGGGGGAAATTACGAGCAGTACTTC.